Following are 27 T cell receptor beta chains from one sample sequenced in a study of shared clonotypes between healthy human individuals (TCRdb year 2020). Library construction relied on the immunoSEQ multiplex PCR assay. Imported from immuneACCESS, the table was reduced by TCRdb to in-frame sequences with V and J called. These copies leave out some clones; in studies compared against another copy, an unresolved V gene accounts for under half, and the cause of the remainder is not known. The sample data list roughly 700,000 clones, and approximately 79% of these were observed just once. Approximately 1.6% of the sample comes from the top ten. The sequencing input was memory CD4+ T cells sorted from blood. The cell subset or site label, read with the paper, signifies: CD45RA-negative fraction. The source of these receptors is a woman aged 25 to 39 in good health.

The V call is TRBV2, the J call TRBJ2-6; D gene ambiguous. CDR3 length equals 13 residues. Germline V gene data show CDR1 as SNHLY and CDR2 as FYNNEI. Trimming pared 6 bases from V and 1 base from J, leaving 4 bases between. CDR3 DNA: TGTGCCAGCAGGGTGTCTGGGGCCAACGTCCTGACTTTC. Protein product: CASRVSGANVLTF.

Details on this clone: The same CDR3 arises from other DNA sequences in this sample as well. This chain joins TRBV20-1 and TRBJ2-5; D call uncertain. Per the germline V gene, CDR1 is DFQATT and CDR2 is SNEGSKA (reference sequence). This CDR3 comprises 10 residues. V dropped 5 bases and J dropped 4 bases, with 5 bases sitting between them. CDR3 DNA sequence: TGCAGTGCTCTGGGAGAGACCCAGTACTTC. Protein: CSALGETQYF.

The rearrangement joins TRBV28 to TRBJ1-2, with no clear D. Trimming took 5 bases from V and 4 from J, leaving 20 bases between them. This CDR3 is built from 16 residues. Germline loops: CDR1 MDHEN, CDR2 SYDVKM. The CDR3 loop is CASSVNKLSTSYGYTF. The CDR3 nucleotides are TGTGCCAGCAGTGTAAATAAGCTATCCACTTCCTATGGCTACACCTTC.

V and J are TRBV7-9 and TRBJ2-4, with 10 bases identical to TRBD1. Trimming at V came to 4 bases and at J to 1 base, leaving 13 bases not matched to a gene. The CDR3 loop spans 19 amino acids. Germline CDR1 reads SEHNR; CDR2 reads FQNEAQ (reference sequence). CDR3 sequence: CASSSLGQGLLLAKNIQYF. In DNA form, the CDR3 reads TGTGCCAGCAGCTCTTTGGGACAGGGGCTTTTACTGGCCAAAAACATTCAGTACTTC.

This clone was counted once. The CDR3 is CASRTGTGAYEQYF. CDR3 coding DNA: TGTGCCAGCAGGACCGGGACAGGGGCTTACGAGCAGTACTTC. V is TRBV6-1 and J is TRBJ2-7; 10 nucleotides align to TRBD1. CDR3 length equals 14 residues. The germline V gene has CDR1 MNHNS and CDR2 SASEGT. Trimming took 6 bases from V and 4 from J; bases not matched to a gene: 6.

The rearrangement links TRBV29-1 to TRBJ2-6; D uncertain. The germline V and J ends were trimmed by 4 bases and 0 bases, with 4 bases remaining between them. From germline, CDR1 is SQVTM and CDR2 ANQGSEA. The CDR3 spans 13 residues. The CDR3 is CSVAVSGANVLTF. The CDR3 DNA reads as TGCAGCGTTGCAGTCTCTGGGGCCAACGTCCTGACTTTC.

This clone appeared once. J is TRBJ1-1 and V is TRBV19, with D possibly matching TRBD1 (6 bases). Germline V gives CDR1 LNHDA, CDR2 SQIVND (reference sequence). The ends were cut back, 6 bases at V and 0 bases at J, with 20 bases in the middle. The CDR3 spans 17 residues. DNA of the CDR3: TGTGCCAGTAGAAGGCAGGGGCCCCCAATCATGAACACTGAAGCTTTCTTT. It is translated as CASRRQGPPIMNTEAFF.

The chain couples TRBV4-2 to TRBJ2-7; 11 nucleotides match TRBD2. This CDR3 region has 18 residues. CDR1 is LGHNA and CDR2 is YNFKEQ in the germline V gene. The V and J ends lost 6 bases and 0 bases, in that order; junction bases with no gene match: 13. The CDR3 nucleotides are TGTGCCAGCAGTCCTACCCTAGCGGGAGGATCCACCTCCTACGAGCAGTACTTC. Translated: CASSPTLAGGSTSYEQYF.

CDR3 coding DNA: TGTGCCAGCAGTTACCTCCAGGGGGGGTTTTGGCGTGGCTACACCTTC. Translated: CASSYLQGGFWRGYTF. This sequence joins TRBV6-5 and TRBJ1-2; 7 bases line up with TRBD1. This CDR3 region has 16 residues. V shed 2 bases and J 7 bases; nucleotides not matched to a gene: 13. The germline V gene encodes CDR1 MNHEY and CDR2 SVGAGI.

On this clone itself: The same CDR3 arises from other DNA sequences in this sample as well. This chain connects TRBV18 to TRBJ1-5, with D maybe TRBD1 (5 bases). The CDR3 length is 13 residues. The ends were cut back, 2 bases at V and 4 bases at J, with 6 bases in the middle. Germline loops: CDR1 KGHSH, CDR2 LQKENI. CDR3 nucleotide sequence: TGTGCCAGCTCACCAGAGGGGAATCAGCCCCAGCATTTT. Translated: CASSPEGNQPQHF.

The chain couples TRBV5-1 to TRBJ2-3, with TRBD1 identical over 7 bases. The CDR3 is 16 residues long. J was trimmed by 2 bases and V by 4 bases; bases with no gene match: 10. Germline V CDR1 and CDR2: SGHRS, YFSETQ. CDR3 sequence reads: CASSPSRDSLTDTQYF. For the CDR3, the DNA is TGCGCCAGCAGCCCCTCCCGGGACAGCCTCACAGATACGCAGTATTTT.

The chain links TRBV6-1 to TRBJ2-7, with 9 bases identical to TRBD2. V was pared by 7 bases and J by 6 bases, with 10 bases of the junction left unmatched. The CDR3 is 14 residues long. Germline CDR1 is MNHNS and CDR2 is SASEGT. The CDR3 sequence is CASKGGGGLGEQYF. CDR3 bases: TGTGCCAGCAAGGGCGGGGGGGGCCTCGGCGAGCAGTACTTC.

The chain couples TRBV27 to TRBJ2-7, with 7 bases that match TRBD2. CDR3 length: 15 residues. With V trimmed by 3 bases and J by 4 bases, 9 bases remained unmatched. Germline CDR1 reads MNHEY; CDR2 reads SMNVEV (reference sequence). The DNA of the CDR3 is TGTGCCAGCAGTTTTATCGCGGGAGCATCGTACGAGCAGTACTTC. Encoded protein: CASSFIAGASYEQYF.

The chain joins TRBV5-6 to TRBJ1-1, with D tentatively TRBD1 (5 bases). The CDR3 is made up of 14 amino acids. V lost 6 bases, J lost 0 bases, and 12 bases lay in between. Per germline, CDR1 SGHDT and CDR2 YYEEEE. CDR3 DNA sequence: TGTGCCAGCACGGGACGGCGGATGAACACTGAAGCTTTCTTT. Translation: CASTGRRMNTEAFF.

The rearrangement uses TRBV30 and TRBJ1-4, with 8 bases that match TRBD1. V lost 5 bases to trimming and J lost 1 base; unmatched junction nucleotides: 3. Germline V CDR1 and CDR2: GTSNPN, SVGIG (reference sequence). This CDR3 has 14 amino acids. Written as DNA, the CDR3 is TGTGCCTGGGCTACAGGGGGAACTAATGAAAAACTGTTTTTT. This sequence encodes CAWATGGTNEKLFF.

The chain combines TRBV30 with TRBJ2-7, with TRBD2 matching over 9 bases. The CDR3 length is 15 residues. Germline trimming cut 2 bases from V and 6 bases from J; bases unmatched to any gene: 11. Germline V gives CDR1 GTSNPN, CDR2 SVGIG (reference sequence). DNA for the CDR3: TGTGCCTGGAGTCCCCTCAATAGCGGGAGCGCCGAGCAGTACTTC. Residues: CAWSPLNSGSAEQYF.

The chain carries TRBV9 and TRBJ2-5; 9 bases line up with TRBD2. The V segment lost 4 bases and the J segment 4 bases; nucleotides outside the gene matches: 8. CDR1 and CDR2 (germline): SGDLS, YYNGEE. The CDR3 is 15 amino acids. In DNA form, the CDR3 reads TGTGCCAGCAGCCCTGCTAGCGGGACATCAGAGACCCAGTACTTC. It yields the protein CASSPASGTSETQYF.

The chain is built from TRBV19 and TRBJ1-1; D possibly corresponds to TRBD1 (6 bases). Looked up from germline, CDR1 is LNHDA and CDR2 is SQIVND (reference sequence). The CDR3 sequence is 14 residues long. Trimming left V 4 bases short and J 4 bases short, with 13 bases between. The CDR3 reads CASSTLNRATEAFF. The DNA for the CDR3 is TGTGCCAGTAGTACCCTAAACAGGGCCACTGAAGCTTTCTTT.

The chain recombines TRBV2 with TRBJ2-1; D call uncertain. Trimming pared 6 bases from V and 3 bases from J, leaving 9 bases between. The CDR3 runs to 13 residues. From germline, CDR1 is SNHLY and CDR2 FYNNEI. CDR3: CASSPAVYNEQFF. CDR3 DNA sequence: TGTGCCAGCAGCCCCGCGGTCTACAATGAGCAGTTCTTC.

This rearrangement joins TRBV19 to TRBJ1-4; D gene ambiguous. CDR3 length: 15 amino acids. The germline V gene has CDR1 LNHDA and CDR2 SQIVND (reference sequence). The germline V and J ends were trimmed by 7 bases and 4 bases, with 16 bases remaining between them. The CDR3 DNA is TGTGCCAGTAACCCCAGGTTTGAGGGTAATGAAAAACTGTTTTTT. Translated: CASNPRFEGNEKLFF.

V usage is TRBV4-1 and J usage is TRBJ1-4; TRBD1 might be the D (5 bases). The V gene lost 1 base and the J gene lost 4 bases, with 13 bases spanning the gap. This CDR3 is built from 16 residues. Germline V CDR1 and CDR2: MGHRA, YSYEKL. Here the CDR3 reads CASSQVGRRINEKLFF. The CDR3 coding sequence is TGCGCCAGCAGCCAAGTGGGGCGGCGGATTAATGAAAAACTGTTTTTT.

Here the CDR3 DNA reads TGTGCCAGCCGGGGGTTTGTCGATGAAAAACTGTTTTTT. Its protein product is CASRGFVDEKLFF. The chain links TRBV2 to TRBJ1-4; a possible D gene is TRBD1 (5 bases). The V end was cut by 8 bases, the J end by 6 bases, with 13 bases between. The CDR3 covers 13 residues. Germline CDR1 SNHLY, CDR2 FYNNEI.

This clone was recorded many times. Here the CDR3 reads CASSPGGIRSNQPQHF. DNA for the CDR3: TGTGCCAGCAGTCCGGGGGGAATTCGCAGCAATCAGCCCCAGCATTTT. The genes are TRBV2 and TRBJ1-5, with D possibly matching TRBD1 (5 bases). The CDR3 loop spans 16 amino acids. Germline values: CDR1 SNHLY, CDR2 FYNNEI. V shed 5 bases and J shed 1 base, with 15 bases lying between them.

The V and J genes are TRBV5-4 and TRBJ2-2; no firm D call. The germline CDR1 and CDR2 sequences are SGHNT and YYREEE (reference sequence). This CDR3 is built from 13 residues. The V and J ends lost 0 bases and 5 bases respectively, with 5 bases between them. CDR3 nucleotides: TGTGCCAGCAGCTTGGGGCTAACCGGGGAGCTGTTTTTT. It is translated as CASSLGLTGELFF.

V is TRBV19 and J is TRBJ1-4; possible D gene TRBD1, 5 bases. CDR1 and CDR2 (germline): LNHDA, SQIVND (reference sequence). V dropped 10 bases and J dropped 4 bases, with 16 bases sitting between them. The length of the CDR3 is 14 residues. The CDR3 loop is CATAPGRNNEKLFF. Written as DNA, the CDR3 is TGTGCCACCGCCCCGGGACGGAATAATGAAAAACTGTTTTTT.

The chain is built from TRBV20-1 and TRBJ1-1; D unresolved. This CDR3 comprises 10 residues. V was shortened by 4 bases and J by 6 bases, with 6 bases between the two germline ends. Germline CDR1 DFQATT, CDR2 SNEGSKA (reference sequence). This chain's CDR3 is CSAKWAEAFF. CDR3 sequence (DNA): TGCAGTGCTAAGTGGGCTGAAGCTTTCTTT.

The chain has TRBV4-2 and TRBJ2-3; 9 nucleotides align to TRBD2. CDR1 is LGHNA, CDR2 YNFKEQ, per germline. Unmatched junction bases numbered 10, after V lost 0 bases and J lost 6 bases. The CDR3 is 17 residues long. CDR3: CASSQDSGLAGTDTQYF. CDR3 coding DNA: TGTGCCAGCAGCCAAGATTCGGGGCTAGCGGGAACGGATACGCAGTATTTT.